Following are 14 T cell receptor beta chains from one sample sequenced in a study of Graves' ophthalmopathy and Graves' hyperthyroidism. RNA served as the template for amplifying TCR beta CDR3 regions. The first-round RT-PCR employed HTBI primers together with the Qiagen OneStep RT-PCR kit. A multiplex PCR was then performed as the second round. TCRdb redid the calling of the multiplex PCR reads with MiXCR, one entry per CDR3 protein. The sample gives about half a million distinct CDR3 sequences, under 15% of which show up once; about 9.4% is in the top ten. Sequencing input: blood. These receptors originate from a woman aged 25 to 39 with Graves' ophthalmopathy.

This clonotype was detected a few times. The V and J genes are TRBV30 and TRBJ1-6; D is uncertain. The length of the CDR3 is 14 residues. Trimming removed 2 bases from V and 5 bases from J, with 10 bases in between. CDR1 is GTSNPN and CDR2 is SVGIG in the germline V gene (reference sequence). DNA for the CDR3: TGTGCCTGGAGTTGGGCGACGGATAATTCACCCCTCCACTTT. This codes for CAWSWATDNSPLHF.

The rearrangement uses TRBV2 and TRBJ1-2; TRBD1 is a possible D gene (6 bases). This CDR3 has 13 amino acids. With 6 bases removed from V and 5 bases from J, the gap between germline ends came to 13 bases. CDR1 is SNHLY and CDR2 is FYNNEI in the germline V gene. In nucleotides, the CDR3 is TGTGCCAGCAGGGCAGACAGGTTTTATGGCTACACCTTC. This translates into CASRADRFYGYTF.

This clonotype was seen at least ten times. The rearrangement uses TRBV10-3 and TRBJ1-1; 8 bases agree with TRBD1. The germline V gene has CDR1 ENHRY and CDR2 SYGVKD. J lost 1 base, V lost 4 bases, and 2 bases had no gene match. The CDR3 spans 14 residues. The CDR3 spells CAISAGQGNTEAFF. CDR3 nucleotides: TGTGCCATCAGTGCAGGACAGGGGAACACTGAAGCTTTCTTT.

V gene TRBV24-1 combines with J gene TRBJ2-4; weak D call: TRBD2 (5 bases). Trimming shortened V by 2 bases and J by 7 bases, and 8 bases separated the two germline ends. Germline CDR1 KGHDR, CDR2 SFDVKD. The CDR3 is made up of 13 amino acids. For the CDR3, the DNA is TGTGCCACCAGTGATTCCGGGGTTAACATTCAGTACTTC. Translating it yields CATSDSGVNIQYF.

This clonotype was seen more than once but under ten times. The chain joins TRBV7-9 to TRBJ2-2; D gene ambiguous. V lost 8 bases and J lost 6, with 13 bases in between. This CDR3 comprises 13 residues. Germline V CDR1 and CDR2: SEHNR, FQNEAQ (reference sequence). The CDR3 loop reads CASAPRLAGELFF. CDR3 bases: TGTGCCAGCGCCCCCAGATTGGCCGGGGAGCTGTTTTTT.

This clonotype turned up a few times. The CDR3, as DNA: TGTGCCAGCAGTTACCGACTAGCGGGGAATGAGCAGTTCTTC. The encoded protein is CASSYRLAGNEQFF. V is TRBV6-2 or TRBV6-3 and J is TRBJ2-1; 11 bases are shared with TRBD2. The CDR3 covers 14 residues. Germline values: CDR1 MNHEY, CDR2 SVGEGT. Trimming at V came to 2 bases and at J to 7 bases, leaving 1 base not matched to a gene.

In its sample, this clonotype was seen many times. The V and J genes are TRBV5-1 and TRBJ2-5; 7 nucleotides match TRBD2. The J segment lost 2 bases and the V segment lost 2 bases, leaving 6 bases of the junction unmatched. Germline CDR1 SGHRS, CDR2 YFSETQ. The CDR3 is 15 amino acids. The CDR3 DNA is TGCGCCAGCAGCTTCACCGGGACTAATCAAGAGACCCAGTACTTC. This codes for CASSFTGTNQETQYF.

This clonotype appeared many times. DNA of the CDR3: TGTGCCAGCAGTCCGGGACAGGGGAGATCCTATGGCTACACCTTC. Its protein is CASSPGQGRSYGYTF. V is TRBV6-1 and J is TRBJ1-2; 10 bases line up with TRBD1. The CDR3 sequence is 15 residues long. The J segment lost 4 bases and the V segment lost 5 bases, leaving 7 bases of the junction unmatched. Germline CDR1 is MNHNS and CDR2 is SASEGT.

This clonotype was detected ten times or more. This rearrangement joins TRBV5-1 to TRBJ1-2; 9 bases line up with TRBD1. V shed 1 base, J shed 6 bases, and the junction held 4 bases outside the gene matches. The CDR3 runs to 14 residues. The V gene's germline CDR1 is SGHRS and CDR2 YFSETQ. The CDR3 DNA reads TGCGCCAGCAGCTTGCAGGGACAGGGAAATGGCTACACCTTC. Its translation: CASSLQGQGNGYTF.

This clonotype was picked up many times. The chain has TRBV6-5 and TRBJ1-5, with no clear D. Germline CDR1 and CDR2: MNHEY and SVGAGI. This CDR3 has 14 amino acids. V lost 0 bases, J lost 1 base, and 4 bases lay in between. CDR3 bases: TGTGCCAGCAGTTACTCCCAAAGCAATCAGCCCCAGCATTTT. Residues: CASSYSQSNQPQHF.

The table lists this clonotype with a few counts. This rearrangement joins TRBV30 to TRBJ1-2, with D maybe TRBD1 (6 bases). The germline CDR1 and CDR2 sequences are GTSNPN and SVGIG (reference sequence). The CDR3 extends over 17 amino acids. The V and J ends lost 3 bases and 7 bases respectively, with 27 bases between them. The CDR3 DNA sequence: TGTGCCTGGAGCCAAATTGCCGGGGGCCTTCTCCCCGCTGGCTACACCTTC. Its translation is CAWSQIAGGLLPAGYTF. Supplemented by reference TRBV30 and TRBJ1-2, the full variable domain reads SQTIHQWPATLVQPVGSPLSLECTVEGTSNPNLYWYRQAAGRGLQLLFYSVGIGQISSEVPQNLSASRPQDRQFILSSKKLLLSDSGFYLCAWSQIAGGLLPAGYTFGSGTRLTVV.

This clonotype was counted many times. The chain links TRBV11-2 to TRBJ2-2, with D perhaps matching TRBD1 (6 bases). The ends were cut back, 4 bases at V and 1 base at J, with 10 bases in the middle. The CDR3 length is 15 residues. The germline gives CDR1 SGHAT, CDR2 FQNNGV. This CDR3 is CASSYLRGNTGELFF. Here the CDR3 DNA reads TGTGCCAGCAGCTATCTCAGGGGGAACACCGGGGAGCTGTTTTTT.

At least ten counts were recorded for this clonotype. V is TRBV13 and J is TRBJ2-7, with D perhaps given as TRBD1 or TRBD2 (5 bases each). V was shortened by 8 bases and J by 5 bases, with 10 bases between the two germline ends. The CDR3 loop spans 11 amino acids. The germline gives CDR1 PRHDT, CDR2 FYEKMQ (reference sequence). The CDR3 nucleotides read TGTGCCAGCCGAGGGGTCGACGAGCAGTACTTC. Protein: CASRGVDEQYF.

The CDR3 bases are TGTGCCAGCGGTCCCCGGGACAGGGTGCGGCCCCAGCATTTT. Amino acids: CASGPRDRVRPQHF. The J gene is TRBJ1-5, the V gene TRBV6-1; TRBD1 matches at 9 bases. The CDR3 totals 14 residues. V shed 8 bases and J 9 bases; nucleotides not matched to a gene: 11. Germline CDR1 and CDR2: MNHNS and SASEGT.